The 29 T cell receptor beta chains presented below share a single source sample, sequenced in a study of cytomegalovirus exposure and HLA in healthy donors (dated by TCRdb to 2015 to 2018). Libraries were built with the immunoSEQ multiplex PCR assay. The multiplex PCR relied on a mix of 60 forward primers for TCR Vbeta segments and 13 reverse primers for TCR Jbeta segments. Entries here come from immuneACCESS through TCRdb and include only in-frame sequences with V and J called. Some clones fail to appear in such tables; in the studies checked, an unresolved V gene covers under half of the shortfall, and the cause of the remainder is unknown. For this sample the table gives approximately 190,000 clones, of which more than 75% were detected only once. The top ten clonotypes cover 12% to 15% of the sample. Sequenced: PBMCs. Source of these receptors: a woman aged 25-40 years in good health and CMV-seropositive.

The CDR3 DNA is TGTGCCAGCAGCCGTACAGGGAGCTATGGCTACACCTTC. It specifies CASSRTGSYGYTF. This chain joins TRBV11-2 and TRBJ1-2, with D perhaps TRBD1 (6 bases). Per germline, CDR1 SGHAT and CDR2 FQNNGV. CDR3 length: 13 residues. Deletions cut 5 bases from V and 4 bases from J, with 11 bases between.

The V and J genes are TRBV28 and TRBJ2-6; TRBD1 matches at 8 bases. V shed 10 bases and J 3 bases; nucleotides not matched to a gene: 8. Germline V CDR1 and CDR2: MDHEN, SYDVKM. The CDR3 is 15 residues long. CDR3 in amino acids: CATGQGLFGANVLTF. In DNA, the CDR3 is TGTGCCACTGGACAGGGCCTATTTGGGGCCAACGTCCTGACTTTC.

The chain recombines TRBV2 with TRBJ2-3; 9 bases map to TRBD2. This CDR3 is 16 amino acids long. The V gene end was trimmed by 8 bases and the J gene end by 2 bases; junction bases not matched to a gene: 11. The germline V gene has CDR1 SNHLY and CDR2 FYNNEI. DNA of the CDR3: TGTGCCAGCCAATGGTCGCGGGGGGGTTACACAGATACGCAGTATTTT. Translated, it gives CASQWSRGGYTDTQYF.

The V and J genes are TRBV13 and TRBJ2-1, with 9 bases lining up with TRBD2. Germline lookup yields CDR1 PRHDT and CDR2 FYEKMQ (reference sequence). The CDR3 has 13 amino acids. The junction had 1 base not matched to a gene; V was cut back by 2 bases and J by 8 bases. The CDR3 sequence: CASSLRLADEQFF. DNA of the CDR3: TGTGCCAGCAGCTTAAGACTAGCGGATGAGCAGTTCTTC.

This clone was detected only once. The rearrangement uses TRBV19 and TRBJ2-1; TRBD2 aligns across 12 bases. Germline V CDR1 and CDR2: LNHDA, SQIVND (reference sequence). The CDR3 is made up of 15 amino acids. V lost 7 bases, J lost 4 bases, and 5 bases stayed unmatched. The DNA of the CDR3 is TGTGCCAGTATGAGGACTAGCGGGGCTTACAATGAGCAGTTCTTC. The encoded protein is CASMRTSGAYNEQFF.

This chain uses TRBV6-5 with TRBJ1-5, with TRBD1 matching over 10 bases. Germline V CDR1 and CDR2: MNHEY, SVGAGI. This CDR3 is 12 amino acids long. The V gene end was trimmed by 10 bases and the J gene end by 5 bases; junction bases not matched to a gene: 2. DNA for the CDR3: TGTGCCACTGGACAGGGGGATCAGCCCCAGCATTTT. Translating it yields CATGQGDQPQHF.

This clone was found a few times. The chain uses TRBV2 and TRBJ1-1; unclear D gene. This CDR3 is built from 13 residues. Trimming removed 5 bases at V and 4 bases at J, with 11 bases between. Germline-derived CDR1 and CDR2 are SNHLY and FYNNEI. CDR3: CASSYRVSTEAFF. CDR3 nucleotide sequence: TGTGCCAGCAGTTACCGGGTAAGCACTGAAGCTTTCTTT.

V is TRBV2 and J is TRBJ1-2, with 8 bases that match TRBD1. The CDR3 is made up of 13 amino acids. V gave up 10 bases and J gave up 7 bases; unmatched junction bases: 11. Germline-derived CDR1 and CDR2 are SNHLY and FYNNEI. The CDR3 DNA reads TGTGCCACCCGGCGGCAGGGGGCGGGTGGCTACACCTTC. Translating it yields CATRRQGAGGYTF.

About this clone itself: Within the sample, other DNA sequences also encode this same CDR3. This chain uses TRBV19 with TRBJ2-3; TRBD2 is a possible D gene (6 bases). The CDR3 is 14 amino acids. The germline V gene has CDR1 LNHDA and CDR2 SQIVND (reference sequence). Deletions cut 8 bases from V and 3 bases from J, with 15 bases between. CDR3 residues: CASGLTRDTDTQYF. CDR3 nucleotides: TGTGCCAGTGGACTCACGCGGGATACAGATACGCAGTATTTT.

This clone was detected only once. This rearrangement joins TRBV6-6 to TRBJ2-2; D call uncertain. The CDR3 totals 15 residues. The germline V and J ends were trimmed by 0 bases and 1 base, with 6 bases remaining between them. CDR1 MNHNY and CDR2 SVGAGI come from the germline V gene (reference sequence). CDR3 protein: CASSYSAGNTGELFF. CDR3 coding DNA: TGTGCCAGCAGTTACTCAGCAGGGAACACCGGGGAGCTGTTTTTT.

This clone appeared a few times. The chain joins TRBV5-6 to TRBJ1-5, with D unresolved. V shed 2 bases and J shed 6 bases, with 12 bases lying between them. The CDR3 is made up of 14 amino acids. The germline CDR1 and CDR2 sequences are SGHDT and YYEEEE. The DNA for the CDR3 is TGTGCCAGCAGCTTTGGAGCTACTGGTCAGCCCCAGCATTTT. Translation: CASSFGATGQPQHF.

The rearrangement uses TRBV7-6 and TRBJ2-3, with 8 nucleotides matching TRBD2. The CDR3 is 14 amino acids. V dropped 2 bases and J dropped 5; count of bases not matched to a gene: 3. The germline CDR1 and CDR2 sequences are SGHVS and FNYEAQ. The chain's CDR3 is CASSLSGGRDTQYF. DNA of the CDR3: TGTGCCAGCAGCTTAAGCGGGGGACGAGATACGCAGTATTTT.

The chain is built from TRBV18 and TRBJ1-3; 7 bases match TRBD1. Trimming cost V 6 bases and J 2 bases; bases outside gene matches: 7. Germline V CDR1 and CDR2: KGHSH, LQKENI. The CDR3 sequence is 15 residues long. The CDR3 reads CASSLDRVTGNTIYF. For the CDR3, the DNA is TGTGCCAGCTCCCTCGACAGGGTTACTGGAAACACCATATATTTT.

The gene calls are TRBV5-6 and TRBJ2-3, with TRBD1 matching 7 bases. V lost 0 bases and J lost 2; bases outside the gene matches: 3. There are 15 residues in the CDR3. Germline V gives CDR1 SGHDT, CDR2 YYEEEE. CDR3 sequence (DNA): TGTGCCAGCAGCTTGGTAGGGGGCTACACAGATACGCAGTATTTT. The encoded protein is CASSLVGGYTDTQYF.

The chain combines TRBV11-3 with TRBJ1-3; no clear D gene. This CDR3 region has 15 residues. The V and J ends lost 5 bases and 8 bases respectively, with 19 bases between them. Per germline, CDR1 SGHNT and CDR2 YENEEA. Here the CDR3 reads CASSPTPQARDTIYF. The CDR3 nucleotides read TGTGCCAGCAGCCCTACCCCGCAGGCGAGAGACACCATATATTTT.

The chain joins TRBV27 to TRBJ1-2; D unclear. The V and J ends lost 6 bases and 8 bases respectively, with 13 bases between them. CDR3 length: 12 residues. CDR1 MNHEY and CDR2 SMNVEV come from the germline V gene (reference sequence). The CDR3 bases are TGTGCCAGCAGCCCAGCGGGGTTCGGCTACACCTTC. Its translation is CASSPAGFGYTF.

The chain links TRBV27 to TRBJ2-7, with TRBD2 matching over 8 bases. This CDR3 spans 15 amino acids. V gave up 2 bases and J gave up 0 bases; unmatched junction bases: 3. From germline, CDR1 is MNHEY and CDR2 SMNVEV (reference sequence). CDR3 residues: CASSLAGGGSYEQYF. The CDR3 DNA reads TGTGCCAGCAGTTTAGCGGGGGGTGGCTCCTACGAGCAGTACTTC.

The CDR3 nucleotides read TGTGCCAGTAGTACAACAGGGATGACCTACGAGCAGTACTTC. Amino acid sequence: CASSTTGMTYEQYF. The chain links TRBV19 to TRBJ2-7; D may be TRBD1 (6 bases). This CDR3 is built from 14 residues. V was trimmed by 4 bases and J by 2 bases, leaving 12 bases between them. Germline CDR1 reads LNHDA; CDR2 reads SQIVND (reference sequence). The variable domain in full, with the rest retrieved from reference TRBV19 and TRBJ2-7, is DGGITQSPKYLFRKEGQNVTLSCEQNLNHDAMYWYRQDPGQGLRLIYYSQIVNDFQKGDIAEGYSVSREKKESFPLTVTSAQKNPTAFYLCASSTTGMTYEQYFGPGTRLTVT.

The rearrangement links TRBV15 to TRBJ2-7; a weak D match, TRBD2 (7 bases). This CDR3 region has 19 residues. V was shortened by 1 base and J by 2 bases, with 24 bases between the two germline ends. CDR1 and CDR2 from the germline V gene are LNHNV and YYDKDF (reference sequence). CDR3 region: CATSRVRGEGIVVPYEQYF. CDR3 in DNA: TGTGCCACCAGCAGAGTGAGGGGGGAGGGAATTGTCGTACCCTACGAGCAGTACTTC.

This chain joins TRBV7-9 and TRBJ2-5, with TRBD1 matching over 7 bases. Trimming at V came to 5 bases and at J to 7 bases, leaving 16 bases not matched to a gene. This CDR3 is built from 16 residues. Germline lookup yields CDR1 SEHNR and CDR2 FQNEAQ (reference sequence). The CDR3 DNA sequence: TGTGCCAGCAGCGAGGACAGGTCGTGGTCCCGAGGGACCCAGTACTTC. As protein: CASSEDRSWSRGTQYF.

About this clone itself: This CDR3 is missing its conserved last phenylalanine or tryptophan, likely due to a read error. No DNA is shown, since the ends of the CDR3 on it are uncertain; the CDR3 is the one TCRdb lists. V usage is TRBV6-1 and J usage is TRBJ1-1. The CDR3 length is 12 residues, termini included. The V gene's germline CDR1 is MNHNS and CDR2 SASEGT. The CDR3 sequence is CASSELSEEPVL.

The CDR3 here is CASSLVWGQQYF. The CDR3 DNA reads as TGTGCCAGCAGCTTAGTTTGGGGACAGCAGTACTTC. V and J are TRBV13 and TRBJ2-5, with 7 bases fitting TRBD1. Germline V gene lookup returns CDR1 PRHDT and CDR2 FYEKMQ (reference sequence). This CDR3 contains 12 residues. The junction had 4 bases not matched to a gene; V was cut back by 1 base and J by 11 bases.

This chain connects TRBV7-2 to TRBJ2-3; D is unresolved. The CDR3 spans 10 residues. Trimming pared 8 bases from V and 4 bases from J, leaving 4 bases between. Germline assignment: CDR1 SGHTA and CDR2 FQGNSA. This chain's CDR3 is CASLADTQYF. The CDR3 region has the DNA TGTGCCAGCCTAGCAGATACGCAGTATTTT. Supplemented by reference TRBV7-2 and TRBJ2-3, the full variable domain reads GAGVSQSPSNKVTEKGKDVELRCDPISGHTALYWYRQSLGQGLEFLIYFQGNSAPDKSGLPSDRFSAERTGGSVSTLTIQRTQQEDSAVYLCASLADTQYFGPGTRLTVL.

The chain has TRBV19 and TRBJ2-5; TRBD2 matches 14 bases. The DNA end is more similar to TRBJ2-7, so the J call may be wrong. This CDR3 has 15 amino acids. Germline-derived CDR1 and CDR2 are LNHDA and SQIVND (reference sequence). The CDR3 region is CASSKGTSGSDEQYF. The CDR3 DNA is TGTGCCAGTAGTAAAGGGACTAGCGGGAGTGACGAGCAGTACTTC.

The CDR3 protein is CASSFPAPTSGGAEETQYF. CDR3 sequence (DNA): TGTGCCAGCAGCTTTCCGGCGCCCACTAGCGGGGGGGCCGAAGAGACCCAGTACTTC. The V gene is TRBV7-9, the J gene TRBJ2-5; 13 nucleotides agree with TRBD2. The V gene end was trimmed by 3 bases and the J gene end by 3 bases; junction bases not matched to a gene: 13. Germline V lookup: CDR1 SEHNR, CDR2 FQNEAQ (reference sequence). The CDR3 runs 19 residues.

The chain uses TRBV4-1 and TRBJ2-2; D is possibly TRBD2 (5 bases). The CDR3 covers 13 residues. V lost 2 bases to trimming and J lost 6 bases, with 7 bases between them. Germline V gene data show CDR1 as MGHRA and CDR2 as YSYEKL. The CDR3 DNA is TGCGCCAGCAGCCAAACTAGGTCCGGGGAGCTGTTTTTT. Translating gives CASSQTRSGELFF.

This chain links TRBV7-9 with TRBJ2-1; D is uncertain. This CDR3 spans 11 amino acids. The V gene lost 2 bases and the J gene lost 10 bases, with 6 bases spanning the gap. Germline V lookup: CDR1 SEHNR, CDR2 FQNEAQ (reference sequence). The CDR3 is CASSLYGEQFF. For the CDR3, the DNA is TGTGCCAGCAGCTTATACGGGGAGCAGTTCTTC.

The V and J genes are TRBV7-9 and TRBJ1-1; D ambiguous. V shed 5 bases and J shed 0 bases, with 10 bases lying between them. CDR1 is SEHNR, CDR2 FQNEAQ, per germline (reference sequence). The CDR3 has 14 residues. For the CDR3, the DNA is TGTGCCAGCAGCCCGACTTTCCTGAACACTGAAGCTTTCTTT. Translating gives CASSPTFLNTEAFF.

The chain combines TRBV10-1 with TRBJ2-3; 10 bases agree with TRBD1. The germline gives CDR1 WNHNN, CDR2 SYGVQD (reference sequence). This CDR3 is 18 amino acids long. V shed 0 bases and J 0 bases; nucleotides not matched to a gene: 6. DNA of the CDR3: TGCGCCAGCAGTGAGTCGGGACAGGGGTTACCTAGCACAGATACGCAGTATTTT. Translating it yields CASSESGQGLPSTDTQYF.